These T cell receptor beta chains were read from a single sample in a study of blood T cells in healthy people across ages. TCRdb ran MiXCR on the 5' RACE reads and lists one entry per CDR3 protein. The table records roughly 700,000 distinct CDR3 sequences, roughly 32% of them present only once. Sequenced: blood. These receptors originate from a woman older than 75 in good health. Both conserved end residues are part of each CDR3. Each record gives: D gene, J gene, clone size, V gene, CDR3 DNA, CDR3 protein. A D gene is named only where the DNA matches it firmly. A clone size is listed for some rows: how often the clone was seen (once, few, many), or a class if it is expanded.

TRBD1	TRBJ1-5	.	TRBV6-6	TGTGCCACCCGGGACAGGGGCAAAGCGGTTCAGCCCCAGCATTTT	CATRDRGKAVQPQHF
.	TRBJ2-1	.	TRBV6-5	TGTGCCAGCACAAAAATCCGAGGGGGCTCCTACAATGAGCAGTTCTTC	CASTKIRGGSYNEQFF
.	TRBJ2-6	.	TRBV20-1	TGCAGTGCCCCGGACACAGGGGGGGACTCTGGGGCCAACGTCCTGACTTTC	CSAPDTGGDSGANVLTF
.	TRBJ1-5	many	TRBV20-1	TGCAGTGCTAGTAGGGGGGCCACACAGCCCCAGCATTTT	CSASRGATQPQHF
.	TRBJ2-7	once	TRBV7-2	TGTGCCAGCAGCTTAGGAGGGGGGGACAAGCAGTACTTC	CASSLGGGDKQYF
.	TRBJ1-1	few	TRBV27	TGTGCCAGCAGTTCTCTACAGGGAAGAGTCACTGAAGCTTTCTTT	CASSSLQGRVTEAFF
.	TRBJ1-1	.	TRBV28	TGTGCCAGCAGCCCCCCCCTGGGAGGTGAAGCTTTCTTT	CASSPPLGGEAFF
TRBD1	TRBJ1-2	few	TRBV13	TGTGCCAGCAGCCCAAGAGGGACAGGGGAAGGCTACACCTTC	CASSPRGTGEGYTF
.	TRBJ2-3	once	TRBV7-3	TGTGCCAGCAGCTTAAAGCAGCCGACAGATACGCAGTATTTT	CASSLKQPTDTQYF
TRBD1	TRBJ2-7	many	TRBV5-1	TGCGCCAGCAGCCGTTCCGGGACAGGCGGCTTCGAGCAGTACTTC	CASSRSGTGGFEQYF
.	TRBJ1-1	many	TRBV7-9	TGTGCCAGCTTCCAGGTGAACACTGAAGCTTTCTTT	CASFQVNTEAFF
TRBD1	TRBJ1-6	.	TRBV10-3	TGTGCCATCAGTGGGGAACAGGGGGCACGTAATTCACCCCTCCACTTT	CAISGEQGARNSPLHF
.	TRBJ2-3	many	TRBV29-1	TGCAGCGTCAAACAGGTCCGGGAAACAGATACGCAGTATTTT	CSVKQVRETDTQYF
.	TRBJ2-3	.	TRBV30	TGTGCCTGGAGTGTATGGGGGGCGGGGGTCAGCACAGATACGCAGTATTTT	CAWSVWGAGVSTDTQYF
TRBD1	TRBJ2-7	.	TRBV7-9	TGTGCCAGCGGGCCGGGACAGGGTTACGAGCAGTACTTC	CASGPGQGYEQYF
.	TRBJ2-7	many	TRBV29-1	TGCAGCTCCCGACGGGGTGACGAGCAGTACTTC	CSSRRGDEQYF
.	TRBJ2-6	many	TRBV6-1	TGTGCCAGCAGGACAGGCTCTGGGGCCAACGTCCTGACTTTC	CASRTGSGANVLTF
.	TRBJ2-5	.	TRBV7-3	TGTGCCAGCAGCTTGGGGGCGATCGCCCAAGAGACCCAGTACTTC	CASSLGAIAQETQYF
TRBD2	TRBJ2-4	many	TRBV7-6	TGTGCCAGCAGCTCCGGACTAGCAGGGAAAAACATTCAGTACTTC	CASSSGLAGKNIQYF
TRBD1	TRBJ1-5	few	TRBV5-6	TGTGCCAGCAGCTGGACTCAGGGGGCCAGAAATAGCAATCAGCCCCAGCATTTT	CASSWTQGARNSNQPQHF
.	TRBJ2-1	many	TRBV7-2	TGTGCCAGCAGCTTAGGGCGGGGAATTTTAGAGCAGTTCTTC	CASSLGRGILEQFF
.	TRBJ2-1	.	TRBV23-1	TGCGCCAGCAGTCAATTGGTCGGGTATGAGCAGTTCTTC	CASSQLVGYEQFF
.	TRBJ2-3	many	TRBV28	TGTGCCAGCCTGCCGATCGGCACAGATACGCAGTATTTT	CASLPIGTDTQYF
.	TRBJ2-1	.	TRBV6-4	TGTGCCAGCAGTGACTCACAGGGCTCCTACAATGAGCAGTTCTTC	CASSDSQGSYNEQFF
.	TRBJ2-7	many	TRBV9	TGTGCCAGCAGCGTAGACCTGGGGGCGGGGGAGCAGTACTTC	CASSVDLGAGEQYF
TRBD1	TRBJ1-2	.	TRBV29-1	TGCAGCGTTGGTACGACAGGGGAACGAGGTTGGGGCTACACCTTC	CSVGTTGERGWGYTF
.	TRBJ1-5	.	TRBV15	TGTGCCACCAGCAGAGCTGGGGAGGGCTATAGCAATCAGCCCCAGCATTTT	CATSRAGEGYSNQPQHF
.	TRBJ1-1	few	TRBV3-1	TGTGCCAGCAGCCAAGATTTCGCCACTGAAGCTTTCTTT	CASSQDFATEAFF
.	TRBJ2-7	.	TRBV10-3	TGTGCCATCAGCTCCGACACGTACTACGAGCAGTACTTC	CAISSDTYYEQYF